This T cell receptor (beta chain) was identified in a study of shared clonotypes between healthy human individuals. Study in general: Three CD4 naive, three CD4 memory, two CD8 naive and one CD8 memory plate were used per donor.

This table comes from immunoSEQ multiplex PCR, and its TCRdb copy is limited to in-frame clones, with some not included. The sample gives 1 million to 1.2 million clones, 70% to 80% of which show up once; roughly 0.83% is in the top ten. Trimming stripped 0 bases from V and 7 bases from J, with 12 bases between. Germline assignment: CDR1 MGHRA and CDR2 YSYEKL. The CDR3 spans 14 residues. The chain joins TRBV4-1 to TRBJ1-1; possible D gene TRBD1, 5 bases. The receptor comes from a man aged 18 to 30 in good health. Some clones in this sample may be carry-over from other donors' samples. Sample: memory CD4+ T cells from PBMCs. Subset reported: CD45RA-negative fraction. In DNA, the CDR3 is TGCGCCAGCAGCCAAGAGAATTGGACATATGAAGCTTTCTTT. Protein sequence: CASSQENWTYEAFF.